This is a list of T cell receptor beta chains from one sample in a study of cytomegalovirus exposure and HLA in healthy donors. Here immunoSEQ multiplex PCR was the method, and the copy in TCRdb shows in-frame clones only, minus some. Of some 190,000 clones listed, roughly 90% are singletons. The material sequenced was PBMCs. These receptors all stem from a woman aged 30 to 39 in good health and CMV-seronegative. CDR3s include the opening cysteine and the closing phenylalanine or tryptophan. Each record gives: clone size, D gene, J gene, V gene, CDR3 protein, CDR3 DNA. A D gene is named only where the DNA matches it firmly. Clone size is not always given. Where it is, it says once, few, many or a class for expanded clones.

NA	NA	TRBJ1-2	TRBV7-6	CASSLGQGQSYGYTF	TGTGCCAGCAGCTTAGGTCAGGGTCAGAGCTATGGCTACACCTTC
NA	NA	TRBJ1-1	TRBV18	CASSPRLGDTGTNTEAFF	TGTGCCAGCTCACCACGTTTGGGGGACACCGGTACGAACACTGAAGCTTTCTTT
NA	NA	TRBJ1-5	TRBV19	CASSIIVRLSNQPQHF	TGTGCCAGTAGTATAATCGTCCGGTTGAGCAATCAGCCCCAGCATTTT
once	NA	TRBJ1-2	TRBV4-2	CASSQDGGDVNYGYTF	TGTGCCAGCAGCCAAGATGGAGGGGACGTAAACTATGGCTACACCTTC
NA	TRBD1	TRBJ2-7	TRBV10-3	CAISVGQGGEQYF	TGTGCCATCAGTGTAGGACAGGGAGGCGAGCAGTACTTC
NA	NA	TRBJ2-2	TRBV11-3	CASSRTTNTGELFF	TGTGCCAGCAGCCGGACTACGAACACCGGGGAGCTGTTTTTT
NA	NA	TRBJ2-5	TRBV5-6	CASSLGDGGETQYF	TGTGCCAGCAGCTTGGGAGACGGAGGGGAGACCCAGTACTTC
NA	TRBD2	TRBJ2-7	TRBV25-1	CASSEAGVYEQYF	TGTGCCAGCAGTGAAGCGGGGGTGTACGAGCAGTACTTC
NA	NA	TRBJ2-7	TRBV18	CASSPPDNLLEQYF	TGTGCCAGCTCACCACCAGACAACCTCTTGGAGCAGTACTTC
NA	NA	TRBJ1-1	TRBV7-6	CASSLRGKNTEAFF	TGTGCCAGCAGCTTAAGGGGGAAGAACACTGAAGCTTTCTTT
few	TRBD1	TRBJ2-1	TRBV5-1	CASSFDRVSGGEQFF	TGCGCCAGCAGCTTTGACAGGGTTTCAGGGGGTGAGCAGTTCTTC
NA	NA	TRBJ2-7	TRBV2	CASSVFSGQYF	TGTGCCAGCAGTGTGTTCTCGGGGCAGTACTTC
NA	NA	TRBJ2-1	TRBV5-4	CASSLVGSSYNEQFF	TGTGCCAGCAGCTTGGTAGGGAGCTCCTACAATGAGCAGTTCTTC
NA	NA	TRBJ2-5	TRBV28	CASSLRGFQETQYF	TGTGCCAGCAGCCTCAGGGGTTTTCAAGAGACCCAGTACTTC
NA	NA	TRBJ2-3	TRBV7-6	CASSPGVSTDTQYF	TGTGCCAGCAGTCCGGGAGTTAGCACAGATACGCAGTATTTT
NA	NA	TRBJ2-5	TRBV7-9	CASSRPTGGETQYF	TGTGCCAGCAGCCGGCCGACAGGCGGGGAGACCCAGTACTTC
NA	NA	TRBJ2-3	TRBV10-3	CAISEADRHTDTQYF	TGTGCCATCAGTGAGGCCGACAGACATACAGATACGCAGTATTTT
NA	NA	TRBJ1-5	TRBV6-5	CASMKTGTNQPQHF	TGTGCCAGCATGAAGACAGGAACCAATCAGCCCCAGCATTTT
NA	TRBD1	TRBJ2-7	TRBV5-1	CASSLGTASEQYF	TGCGCCAGCAGCCTCGGGACAGCCAGCGAGCAGTACTTC